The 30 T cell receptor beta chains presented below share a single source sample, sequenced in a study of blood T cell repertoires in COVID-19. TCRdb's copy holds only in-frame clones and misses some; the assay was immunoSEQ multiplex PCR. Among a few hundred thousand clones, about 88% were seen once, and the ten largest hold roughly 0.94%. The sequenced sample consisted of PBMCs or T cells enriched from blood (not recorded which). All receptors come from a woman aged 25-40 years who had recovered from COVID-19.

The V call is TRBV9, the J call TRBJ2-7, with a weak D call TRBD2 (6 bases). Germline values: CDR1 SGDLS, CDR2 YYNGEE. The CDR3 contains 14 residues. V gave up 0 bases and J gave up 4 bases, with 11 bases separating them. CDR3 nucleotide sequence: TGTGCCAGCAGCGTAGGTGCGGGGCATTACGAGCAGTACTTC. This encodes CASSVGAGHYEQYF.

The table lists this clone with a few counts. The CDR3 region is CASSLGRASGGYTF. The DNA of the CDR3 is TGTGCCAGCAGCTTGGGACGGGCCTCGGGAGGCTACACCTTC. The chain combines TRBV5-6 with TRBJ1-2; D ambiguous. Germline values: CDR1 SGHDT, CDR2 YYEEEE. The germline V and J ends were trimmed by 0 bases and 8 bases, with 14 bases remaining between them. The CDR3 spans 14 residues.

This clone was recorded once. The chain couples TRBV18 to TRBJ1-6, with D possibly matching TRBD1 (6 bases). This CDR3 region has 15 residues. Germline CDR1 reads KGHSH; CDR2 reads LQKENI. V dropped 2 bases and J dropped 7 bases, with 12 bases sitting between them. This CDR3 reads CASSPAGAENSPLHF. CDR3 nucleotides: TGTGCCAGCTCACCAGCAGGGGCAGAGAATTCACCCCTCCACTTT.

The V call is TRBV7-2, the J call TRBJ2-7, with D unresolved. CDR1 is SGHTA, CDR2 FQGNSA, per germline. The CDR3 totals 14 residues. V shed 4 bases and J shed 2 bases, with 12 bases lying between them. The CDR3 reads CASSSSTETYEQYF. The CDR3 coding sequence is TGTGCCAGCAGCTCGTCAACTGAGACCTACGAGCAGTACTTC.

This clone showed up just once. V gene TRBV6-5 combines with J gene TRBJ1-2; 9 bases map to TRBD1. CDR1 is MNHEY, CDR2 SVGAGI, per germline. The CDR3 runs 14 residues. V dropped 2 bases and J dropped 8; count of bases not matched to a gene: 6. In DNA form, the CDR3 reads TGTGCCAGCAGTTACATCAGGGACAGGGACGGCTACACCTTC. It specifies CASSYIRDRDGYTF.

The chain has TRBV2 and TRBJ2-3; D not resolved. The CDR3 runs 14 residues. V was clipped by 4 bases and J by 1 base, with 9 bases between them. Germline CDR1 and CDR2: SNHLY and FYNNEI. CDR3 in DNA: TGTGCCAGCAGTGGGGCTCCGGGCACAGATACGCAGTATTTT. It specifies CASSGAPGTDTQYF.

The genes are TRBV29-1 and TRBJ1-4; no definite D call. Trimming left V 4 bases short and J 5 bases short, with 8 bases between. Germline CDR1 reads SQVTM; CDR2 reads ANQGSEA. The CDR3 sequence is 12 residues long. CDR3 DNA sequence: TGCAGCGTTGTAGGAGGGAATGAAAAACTGTTTTTT. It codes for CSVVGGNEKLFF.

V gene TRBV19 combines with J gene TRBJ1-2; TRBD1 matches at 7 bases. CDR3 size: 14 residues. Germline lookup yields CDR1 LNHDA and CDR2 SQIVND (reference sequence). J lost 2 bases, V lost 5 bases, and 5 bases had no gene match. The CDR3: CASSPTGANYGYTF. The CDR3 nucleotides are TGTGCCAGTAGTCCCACAGGGGCCAACTATGGCTACACCTTC.

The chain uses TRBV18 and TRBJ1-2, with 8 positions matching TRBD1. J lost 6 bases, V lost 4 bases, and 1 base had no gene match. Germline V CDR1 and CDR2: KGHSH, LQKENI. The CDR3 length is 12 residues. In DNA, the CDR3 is TGTGCCAGCTCACGGACAGGGCATGGCTACACCTTC. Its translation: CASSRTGHGYTF.

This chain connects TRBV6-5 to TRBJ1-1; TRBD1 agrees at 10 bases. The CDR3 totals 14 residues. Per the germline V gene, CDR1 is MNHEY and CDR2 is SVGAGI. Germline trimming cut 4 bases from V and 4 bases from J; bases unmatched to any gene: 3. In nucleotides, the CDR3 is TGTGCCAGCAGTTCCGGACAGGGGGGCACTGAAGCTTTCTTT. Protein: CASSSGQGGTEAFF.

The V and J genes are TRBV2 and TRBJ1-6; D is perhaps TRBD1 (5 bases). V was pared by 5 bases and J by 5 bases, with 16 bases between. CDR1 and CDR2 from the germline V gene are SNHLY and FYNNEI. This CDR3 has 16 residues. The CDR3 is CASSRGEALNNSPLHF. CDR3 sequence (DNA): TGTGCCAGCAGTCGAGGGGAGGCCCTGAATAATTCACCCCTCCACTTT.

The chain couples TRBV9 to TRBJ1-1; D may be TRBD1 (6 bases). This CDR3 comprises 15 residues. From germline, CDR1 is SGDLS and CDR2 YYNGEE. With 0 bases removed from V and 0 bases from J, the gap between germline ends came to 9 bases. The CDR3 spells CASSVGGGLNTEAFF. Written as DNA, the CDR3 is TGTGCCAGCAGCGTAGGTGGGGGCCTGAACACTGAAGCTTTCTTT.

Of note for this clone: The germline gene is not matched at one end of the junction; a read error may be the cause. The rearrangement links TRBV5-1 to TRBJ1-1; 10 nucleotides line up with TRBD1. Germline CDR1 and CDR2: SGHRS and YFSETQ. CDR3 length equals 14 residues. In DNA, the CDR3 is TGCGCCAGCGGCTTAGGGACAGGGGTCACTGAAGCTTTCTTT. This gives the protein CASGLGTGVTEAFF.

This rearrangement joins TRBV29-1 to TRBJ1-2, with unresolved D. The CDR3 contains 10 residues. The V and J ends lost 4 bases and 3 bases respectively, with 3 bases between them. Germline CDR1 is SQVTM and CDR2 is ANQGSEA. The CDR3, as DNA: TGCAGCGTTGCTGACTATGGCTACACCTTC. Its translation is CSVADYGYTF.

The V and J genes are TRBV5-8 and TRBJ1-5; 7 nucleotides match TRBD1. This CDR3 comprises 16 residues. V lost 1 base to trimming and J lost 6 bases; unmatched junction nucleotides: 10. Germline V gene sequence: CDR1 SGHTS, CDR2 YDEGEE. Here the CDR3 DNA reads TGTGCCAGCAGCTTGACAGGGGAAGGGGCAAGTCAGCCCCAGCATTTT. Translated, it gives CASSLTGEGASQPQHF.

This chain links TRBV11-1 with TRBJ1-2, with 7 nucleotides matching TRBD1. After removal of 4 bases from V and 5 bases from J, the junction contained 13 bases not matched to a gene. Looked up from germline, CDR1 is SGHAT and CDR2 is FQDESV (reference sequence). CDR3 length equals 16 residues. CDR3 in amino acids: CASSSGQSTKRYGYTF. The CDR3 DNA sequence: TGTGCCAGCAGCTCGGGACAGTCCACGAAGAGGTATGGCTACACCTTC.

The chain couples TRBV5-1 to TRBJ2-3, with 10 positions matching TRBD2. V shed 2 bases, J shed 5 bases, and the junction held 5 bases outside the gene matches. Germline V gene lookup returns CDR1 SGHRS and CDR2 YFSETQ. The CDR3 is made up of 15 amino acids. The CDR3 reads CASSLRTSGLDTQYF. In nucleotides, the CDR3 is TGCGCCAGCAGCTTAAGGACTAGCGGTTTAGATACGCAGTATTTT. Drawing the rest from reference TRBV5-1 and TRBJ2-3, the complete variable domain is KAGVTQTPRYLIKTRGQQVTLSCSPISGHRSVSWYQQTPGQGLQFLFEYFSETQRNKGNFPGRFSGRQFSNSRSEMNVSTLELGDSALYLCASSLRTSGLDTQYFGPGTRLTVL.

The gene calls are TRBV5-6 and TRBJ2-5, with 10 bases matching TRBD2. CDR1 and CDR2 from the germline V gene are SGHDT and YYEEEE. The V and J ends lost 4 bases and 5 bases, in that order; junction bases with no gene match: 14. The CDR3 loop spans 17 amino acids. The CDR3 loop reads CASSPSGGLRRRETQYF. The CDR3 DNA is TGTGCCAGCAGCCCTAGCGGGGGCCTAAGGCGTAGGGAGACCCAGTACTTC.

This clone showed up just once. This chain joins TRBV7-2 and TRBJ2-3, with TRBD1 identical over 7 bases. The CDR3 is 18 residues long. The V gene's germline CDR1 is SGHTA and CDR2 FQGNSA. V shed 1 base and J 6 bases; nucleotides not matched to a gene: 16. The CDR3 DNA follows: TGTGCCAGCAGCTTAGTGCCCGGACAGGCCCTACCTCCGGATACGCAGTATTTT. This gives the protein CASSLVPGQALPPDTQYF. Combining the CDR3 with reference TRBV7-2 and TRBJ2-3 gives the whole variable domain GAGVSQSPSNKVTEKGKDVELRCDPISGHTALYWYRQSLGQGLEFLIYFQGNSAPDKSGLPSDRFSAERTGGSVSTLTIQRTQQEDSAVYLCASSLVPGQALPPDTQYFGPGTRLTVL.

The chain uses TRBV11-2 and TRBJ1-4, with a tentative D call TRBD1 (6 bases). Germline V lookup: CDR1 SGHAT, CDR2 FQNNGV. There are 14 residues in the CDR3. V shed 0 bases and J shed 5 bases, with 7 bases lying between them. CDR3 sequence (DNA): TGTGCCAGCAGCTTAGAAAGGGGGAATGAAAAACTGTTTTTT. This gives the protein CASSLERGNEKLFF.

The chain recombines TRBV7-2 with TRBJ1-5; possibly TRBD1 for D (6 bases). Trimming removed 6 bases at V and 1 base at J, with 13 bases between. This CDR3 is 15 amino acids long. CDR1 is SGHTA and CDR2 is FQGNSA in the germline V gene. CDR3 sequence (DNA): TGTGCCAGCAGACAGGGTACGTCGAGCAATCAGCCCCAGCATTTT. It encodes CASRQGTSSNQPQHF.

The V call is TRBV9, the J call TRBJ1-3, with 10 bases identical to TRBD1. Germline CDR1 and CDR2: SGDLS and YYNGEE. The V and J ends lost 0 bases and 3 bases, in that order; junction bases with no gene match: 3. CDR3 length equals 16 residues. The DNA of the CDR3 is TGTGCCAGCAGCGTAGCGGGACAGGGGTTTGGAAACACCATATATTTT. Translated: CASSVAGQGFGNTIYF.

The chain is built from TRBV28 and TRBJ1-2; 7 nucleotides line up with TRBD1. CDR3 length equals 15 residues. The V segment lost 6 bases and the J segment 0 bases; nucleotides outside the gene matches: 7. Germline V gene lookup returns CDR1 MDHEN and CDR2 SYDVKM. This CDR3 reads CASSNRGQANYGYTF. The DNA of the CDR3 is TGTGCCAGCAGCAACAGGGGCCAAGCTAACTATGGCTACACCTTC.

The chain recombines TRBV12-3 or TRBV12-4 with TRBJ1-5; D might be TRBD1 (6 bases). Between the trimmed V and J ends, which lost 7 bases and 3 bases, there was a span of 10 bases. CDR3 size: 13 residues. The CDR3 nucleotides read TGTGCCAGCACGAGGACAGCCAATCAGCCCCAGCATTTT. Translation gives CASTRTANQPQHF.

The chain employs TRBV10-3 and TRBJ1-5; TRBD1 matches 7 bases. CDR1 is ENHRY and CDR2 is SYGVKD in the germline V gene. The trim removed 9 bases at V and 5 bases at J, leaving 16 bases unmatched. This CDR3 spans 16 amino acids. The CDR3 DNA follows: TGTGCCATAGGGAACCCCGTTCAGGGGGGTCATCAGCCCCAGCATTTT. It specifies CAIGNPVQGGHQPQHF.

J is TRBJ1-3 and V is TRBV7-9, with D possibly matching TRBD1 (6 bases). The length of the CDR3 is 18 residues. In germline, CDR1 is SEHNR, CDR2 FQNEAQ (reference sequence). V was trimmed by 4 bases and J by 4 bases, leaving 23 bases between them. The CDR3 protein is CASSSRPRDQGYGNTIYF. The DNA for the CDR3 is TGTGCCAGCAGCTCCCGGCCTCGCGACCAGGGGTACGGAAACACCATATATTTT.

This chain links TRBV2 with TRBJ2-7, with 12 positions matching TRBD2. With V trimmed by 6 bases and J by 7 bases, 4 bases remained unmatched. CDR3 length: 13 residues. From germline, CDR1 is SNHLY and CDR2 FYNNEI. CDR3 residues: CASRTSGGREQYF. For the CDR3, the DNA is TGTGCCAGCAGGACTAGCGGGGGAAGGGAGCAGTACTTC.

In nucleotides, the CDR3 is TGCAGCGTTGGACAGGTACTTGGGGGAGGCTACACCTTC. Translated, it gives CSVGQVLGGGYTF. The V and J genes are TRBV29-1 and TRBJ1-2, with D perhaps TRBD1 (6 bases). CDR3 length equals 13 residues. Germline CDR1 and CDR2: SQVTM and ANQGSEA. Trimming removed 4 bases from V and 8 bases from J, with 17 bases in between.

The CDR3 DNA is TGTGCCAGCAGCACTGGACAGCACCAAGAGACCCAGTACTTC. Amino acid sequence: CASSTGQHQETQYF. V usage is TRBV5-4 and J usage is TRBJ2-5; D might be TRBD1 (6 bases). This CDR3 has 14 residues. Looked up from germline, CDR1 is SGHNT and CDR2 is YYREEE (reference sequence). V was shortened by 4 bases and J by 0 bases, with 10 bases between the two germline ends.

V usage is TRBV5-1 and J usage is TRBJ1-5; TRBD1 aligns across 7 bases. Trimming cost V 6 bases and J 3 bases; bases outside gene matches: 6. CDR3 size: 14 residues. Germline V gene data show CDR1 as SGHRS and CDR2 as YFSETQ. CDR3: CASKGDSDNQPQHF. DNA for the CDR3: TGCGCCAGCAAAGGGGACAGCGACAATCAGCCCCAGCATTTT.